Listed below are T cell receptor beta chains from one sample, sequenced in a study of shared clonotypes between healthy human individuals. Sequenced by immunoSEQ multiplex PCR; TCRdb stores in-frame clones only, minus some. Among around 700,000 clones, around four fifths were seen once, and the ten largest hold around 2%. Material: memory CD4+ T cells sorted from blood. The receptors shown here come from a woman aged 25 to 39 in good health. Each CDR3 is given with its conserved first and last residue. Fields, in order: J gene, V gene, D gene, CDR3 protein. The D gene is left open where the match is weak.

TRBJ1-4,TRBV18,.,CASSPRGTNEKLFF
TRBJ1-1,TRBV18,.,CASSPLGGLNTEAFF
TRBJ2-2,TRBV9,.,CASSPGFGELFF
TRBJ2-3,TRBV5-5,.,CASSLAGRTDTQYF
TRBJ1-1,TRBV27,.,CASKRYTLNTEAFF
TRBJ2-1,TRBV18,.,CASSPYGDEQFF
TRBJ1-5,TRBV6-1,TRBD1,CASTQGGTQPQHF
TRBJ2-7,TRBV9,TRBD1,CASSQGALGHEQYF
TRBJ2-2,TRBV7-9,TRBD2,CASSSGEGTGELFF
TRBJ2-7,TRBV5-1,TRBD1,CASSSGQFYEQYF
TRBJ2-5,TRBV6-5,TRBD2,CASRPFSASGWTQYF